This TCR beta chain was observed in a study of cytomegalovirus exposure and HLA in healthy donors. Study-wide points: With later analysis, a missense DCLRE1C variant became linked to TCR beta V- and J-gene trimming. A later analysis found TCR association rates differed by HLA locus, highest for DRB1 and lowest for HLA-C.

V was clipped by 2 bases and J by 6 bases, with 16 bases between them. The CDR3 loop spans 15 amino acids. CDR1 is MNHEY and CDR2 is SVGAGI in the germline V gene. Regarding this clone: Its target is unknown.

The PCR was carried out with 60 Vbeta primers and 13 Jbeta primers. The data were produced by immunoSEQ multiplex PCR, yet TCRdb's version contains in-frame clones alone and is incomplete. The table for this sample gives about 130,000 clones. V gene TRBV6-5 combines with J gene TRBJ1-2; D perhaps matches TRBD1 (6 bases). The sequence was obtained from a man younger than 35 in good health and CMV-seronegative. Sequencing used PBMCs. CDR3 nucleotide sequence: TGTGCCAGCAGTTACCGCCGGACAGCCAACCATGGCTACACCTTC. It codes for CASSYRRTANHGYTF.